Listed below are T cell receptor beta chains from one sample, sequenced in a study of OX40 agonist ivuxolimab in advanced cancers. Using immunoSEQ multiplex PCR, the repertoire was profiled, and TCRdb retains in-frame clones only, with some absent. This table holds tens of thousands of clones, 91% found once. The source was CD4+ or CD8+ T cells sorted from blood, collected in a trial of the OX40 agonist ivuxolimab. The source of these receptors is an adult with an advanced solid tumor such as melanoma, head and neck, liver or kidney cancer. CDR3s leave out the opening cysteine and the closing phenylalanine or tryptophan. The order of the fields is J gene, V gene, CDR3 protein.

TRBJ2-4,TRBV19,ASSILAGLAKNIQY
TRBJ2-7,TRBV10-3,ASGGTSGSGYEQY
TRBJ2-3,TRBV5-1,ASSQRPQSTDTQY
TRBJ2-3,TRBV9,ASSSLVGDTQY
TRBJ2-7,TRBV18,ASSPGGPYEQY
TRBJ2-7,TRBV5-1,ASRLESGGLHEQY
TRBJ2-2,TRBV4-3,ASRQGGTGELF
TRBJ1-2,TRBV2,ASSVQVEFYGYT
TRBJ2-3,TRBV2,ASRLLAGGGSDTQY
TRBJ2-7,TRBV7-2,ASSWGTVYEQY
TRBJ2-7,TRBV25-1,ASSETVSLGQY
TRBJ2-1,TRBV29-1,SARRDFGTSGGNEQF
TRBJ1-5,TRBV19,ASSGKRQGSNQPQH
TRBJ2-5,TRBV7-2,ASSATRNGETQY
TRBJ2-1,TRBV15,ATNKGQGVGNEQF
TRBJ1-1,TRBV30,AWSVQAGIAEAF
TRBJ2-7,TRBV28,ASFPTSGSYEQY
TRBJ1-3,TRBV5-8,ASSLLGANAGNTIY
TRBJ2-3,TRBV6-5,ASRRQVSDTQY
TRBJ2-3,TRBV7-2,ASKPSTDTQY
TRBJ1-2,TRBV11-2,ASSLTTEPGGYT
TRBJ2-3,TRBV6-1,ASSGDTDTQY
TRBJ1-1,TRBV19,ASSLGQGSPGTEAF
TRBJ2-7,TRBV5-4,ASSLNSYEQY
TRBJ1-3,TRBV5-1,ASSFNGASGNTIY
TRBJ1-3,TRBV28,ASTENRAGNTIY
TRBJ2-2,TRBV18,ASSPPMGRELF
TRBJ1-2,TRBV29-1,SVSGQASYT
TRBJ2-1,TRBV19,ASTGLAGSNEQF
TRBJ1-2,TRBV15,ATSRKPGYGYT
TRBJ2-1,TRBV7-2,ASSSPGQGTEQF
TRBJ1-2,TRBV30,AWTRVSAGYGYT
TRBJ2-7,TRBV5-4,ASSVGTTARYEQY
TRBJ1-1,TRBV6-1,ASSDPFLGNTEAF
TRBJ1-1,TRBV5-6,ASSSGQLMNTEAF
TRBJ2-7,TRBV19,ASSIDTGSSEQY
TRBJ2-5,TRBV19,ASSVGGAGVGETQY
TRBJ1-3,TRBV7-2,ASSLGSYSGNTIY
TRBJ2-1,TRBV11-2,ASSQGGLSTNEQF
TRBJ1-6,TRBV15,ATSWGPQNSPLH
TRBJ1-1,TRBV18,ASSPGLQNTEAF
TRBJ2-1,TRBV7-3,ASSSSGYNEQF
TRBJ2-1,TRBV29-1,SFREPGEQF
TRBJ2-1,TRBV30,AWSERRTLQF
TRBJ1-2,TRBV6-1,ASSEAWAVGYT
TRBJ2-5,TRBV15,ATSRDMWQETQY
TRBJ1-1,TRBV4-1,ASSQELSSQTEAF
TRBJ2-3,TRBV5-1,ASALAGATRTDTQY
TRBJ1-1,TRBV6-1,ASSEGQIYSNTEAF
TRBJ2-2,TRBV5-1,ASSLRDYGELF
TRBJ2-1,TRBV28,ASTTLKFGENEQF
TRBJ2-5,TRBV20-1,SARDRETQY
TRBJ1-1,TRBV27,ASSFLTGMAF